This entry concerns a single T cell receptor (beta chain). Its antigen is as yet unknown. V gave up 6 bases and J gave up 6 bases; unmatched junction bases: 7. Germline V gives CDR1 SNHLY, CDR2 FYNNEI. This CDR3 has 13 amino acids. From the approximately 120-subject validation cohort, which was separate from the roughly 700-subject first cohort, the donors were drawn. TCRdb's copy holds only in-frame clones and misses some; the assay was immunoSEQ multiplex PCR. The sample contains fewer than 150,000 clones, 82% of which appear only once. This entry comes from a study of cytomegalovirus exposure and HLA in healthy donors. Whole-study results and caveats: One later analysis, an examination of the 100 to 150 validation repertoires, found that first-cohort TCR clusters tended to co-occur in them.

The sequenced sample was PBMCs. The clonotype was recovered from a man aged 25 to 40 in good health and CMV-seropositive. The chain links TRBV2 to TRBJ2-7; 8 bases fit TRBD1. The CDR3 protein is CASSGGQDLEQYF. The DNA for the CDR3 is TGTGCCAGCAGCGGGGGACAGGACCTCGAGCAGTACTTC.